These T cell receptor beta chains were read from a single sample in a study of blood T cell repertoires in COVID-19. The data were produced by immunoSEQ multiplex PCR, yet TCRdb's version contains in-frame clones alone and is incomplete. The table has over 150,000 clones, around 84% seen once. Sequencing was performed on peripheral blood. These receptors came from a man aged 40-49 years with acute or convalescent COVID-19. CDR3s include the opening cysteine and the closing phenylalanine or tryptophan. The D gene is left open where the match is weak. Part of the rows lack a size; the others show once, few, many or a class for expanded clones.

j_gene: TRBJ2-7; d_gene: TRBD1; abundance: NA; v_gene: TRBV7-9; CDR3aa: CASSLFPDRGDEQYF; CDR3nt: TGTGCCAGCAGCTTATTCCCGGACAGGGGGGACGAGCAGTACTTC
j_gene: TRBJ1-5; d_gene: NA; abundance: NA; v_gene: TRBV6-5; CDR3aa: CACASWSNQPQHF; CDR3nt: TGTGCCTGTGCGTCCTGGAGCAATCAGCCCCAGCATTTT
j_gene: TRBJ1-4; d_gene: NA; abundance: NA; v_gene: TRBV7-9; CDR3aa: CASSPVFNEKLFF; CDR3nt: TGTGCCAGCTCACCAGTATTTAATGAAAAACTGTTTTTT
j_gene: TRBJ1-2; d_gene: NA; abundance: NA; v_gene: TRBV6-1; CDR3aa: CASSVARGGSNYGYTF; CDR3nt: TGTGCCAGCAGTGTAGCAAGGGGAGGGAGTAACTATGGCTACACCTTC
j_gene: TRBJ2-2; d_gene: TRBD2; abundance: NA; v_gene: TRBV2; CDR3aa: CASSAGTSVDTGELFF; CDR3nt: TGTGCCAGCAGTGCCGGGACTAGCGTCGACACCGGGGAGCTGTTTTTT
j_gene: TRBJ2-3; d_gene: NA; abundance: NA; v_gene: TRBV5-4; CDR3aa: CASSLGLTQYF; CDR3nt: TGTGCCAGCAGCTTGGGTCTTACGCAGTATTTT
j_gene: TRBJ1-2; d_gene: NA; abundance: NA; v_gene: TRBV7-9; CDR3aa: CASSSQVSAGYTF; CDR3nt: TGTGCCAGCAGCTCGCAGGTGTCTGCGGGCTACACCTTC
j_gene: TRBJ2-7; d_gene: NA; abundance: NA; v_gene: TRBV7-2; CDR3aa: CASSPGQHPYEQYF; CDR3nt: TGTGCCAGCAGCCCCGGACAGCATCCCTACGAGCAGTACTTC
j_gene: TRBJ2-7; d_gene: NA; abundance: NA; v_gene: TRBV14; CDR3aa: CASSQGGYEQYF; CDR3nt: TGTGCCAGCAGCCAAGGAGGTTACGAGCAGTACTTC
j_gene: TRBJ1-6; d_gene: TRBD1; abundance: NA; v_gene: TRBV28; CDR3aa: CASSSQMGGTDNSPLHF; CDR3nt: TGTGCCAGCAGTAGTCAGATGGGCGGGACAGACAACTCACCCCTCCACTTT
j_gene: TRBJ2-3; d_gene: NA; abundance: NA; v_gene: TRBV28; CDR3aa: CASRLRDTNTDTQYF; CDR3nt: TGTGCCAGCAGATTACGGGACACAAACACAGATACGCAGTATTTT
j_gene: TRBJ1-5; d_gene: NA; abundance: NA; v_gene: TRBV29-1; CDR3aa: CSVGGFNQPQHF; CDR3nt: TGCAGCGTTGGAGGGTTCAATCAGCCCCAGCATTTT
j_gene: TRBJ2-3; d_gene: NA; abundance: NA; v_gene: TRBV29-1; CDR3aa: CSVDGGPRTDTQYF; CDR3nt: TGCAGCGTTGACGGGGGGCCCCGCACAGATACGCAGTATTTT
j_gene: TRBJ2-6; d_gene: TRBD1; abundance: NA; v_gene: TRBV4-1; CDR3aa: CASSQDGDSSGANVLTF; CDR3nt: TGCGCCAGCAGCCAAGATGGGGACAGCTCTGGGGCCAACGTCCTGACTTTC
j_gene: TRBJ1-2; d_gene: NA; abundance: NA; v_gene: TRBV28; CDR3aa: CASSPRSYGYTF; CDR3nt: TGTGCCAGCAGTCCAAGGAGCTATGGCTACACCTTC
j_gene: TRBJ1-2; d_gene: NA; abundance: NA; v_gene: TRBV5-1; CDR3aa: CASSPGMGNYGYTF; CDR3nt: TGCGCCAGCAGCCCAGGGATGGGAAACTATGGCTACACCTTC
j_gene: TRBJ2-1; d_gene: NA; abundance: once; v_gene: TRBV6-2/TRBV6-3; CDR3aa: CASSYSRGGPAVNEQFF; CDR3nt: TGTGCCAGCAGTTACTCGAGGGGGGGGCCGGCCGTTAATGAGCAGTTCTTC
j_gene: TRBJ1-5; d_gene: TRBD1; abundance: NA; v_gene: TRBV5-5; CDR3aa: CASSSYPDRVYSNQPQHF; CDR3nt: TGTGCCAGCAGCTCCTACCCGGACAGGGTCTATAGCAATCAGCCCCAGCATTTT
j_gene: TRBJ2-3; d_gene: TRBD2; abundance: NA; v_gene: TRBV5-4; CDR3aa: CASSPSGGAGTDTQYF; CDR3nt: TGTGCCAGCAGCCCGAGCGGGGGGGCCGGGACAGATACGCAGTATTTT
j_gene: TRBJ1-2; d_gene: TRBD1; abundance: NA; v_gene: TRBV9; CDR3aa: CASSVGKTGNYGYTF; CDR3nt: TGTGCCAGCAGCGTAGGGAAGACAGGGAACTATGGCTACACCTTC
j_gene: TRBJ1-5; d_gene: TRBD1; abundance: NA; v_gene: TRBV6-1; CDR3aa: CASSDYGQGTNQPQHF; CDR3nt: TGTGCCAGCAGTGATTATGGACAGGGTACTAATCAGCCCCAGCATTTT
j_gene: TRBJ2-5; d_gene: TRBD1; abundance: NA; v_gene: TRBV10-1; CDR3aa: CASSESRGIETQYF; CDR3nt: TGCGCCAGCAGTGAGTCCAGGGGGATAGAGACCCAGTACTTC
j_gene: TRBJ1-5; d_gene: TRBD1; abundance: NA; v_gene: TRBV2; CDR3aa: CASSYTGGDQPQHF; CDR3nt: TGTGCCAGCAGTTACACAGGGGGCGATCAGCCCCAGCATTTT
j_gene: TRBJ1-1; d_gene: NA; abundance: NA; v_gene: TRBV19; CDR3aa: CASSMWTEEAFF; CDR3nt: TGTGCCAGTAGTATGTGGACAGAAGAAGCTTTCTTT
j_gene: TRBJ2-1; d_gene: TRBD2; abundance: NA; v_gene: TRBV6-5; CDR3aa: CASSPKGLAYNEQFF; CDR3nt: TGTGCCAGCAGCCCAAAAGGACTAGCCTACAATGAGCAGTTCTTC
j_gene: TRBJ2-5; d_gene: TRBD2; abundance: NA; v_gene: TRBV5-1; CDR3aa: CASSLVAGGPAETQYF; CDR3nt: TGCGCCAGCAGCTTGGTTGCGGGGGGGCCGGCAGAGACCCAGTACTTC
j_gene: TRBJ1-5; d_gene: NA; abundance: NA; v_gene: TRBV6-5; CDR3aa: CASSSTPSNNQPQHF; CDR3nt: TGTGCCAGCAGTTCGACACCCTCGAATAATCAGCCCCAGCATTTT
j_gene: TRBJ1-5; d_gene: TRBD1; abundance: few; v_gene: TRBV24-1; CDR3aa: CATSDPGQGAKQPQHF; CDR3nt: TGTGCCACCAGTGACCCCGGACAGGGGGCGAAGCAGCCCCAGCATTTT
j_gene: TRBJ2-7; d_gene: TRBD1; abundance: NA; v_gene: TRBV6-5; CDR3aa: CASGRTGHYEQYF; CDR3nt: TGTGCCAGCGGGAGGACAGGGCACTACGAGCAGTACTTC
j_gene: TRBJ1-2; d_gene: NA; abundance: once; v_gene: TRBV2; CDR3aa: CASSETGQLYGYTF; CDR3nt: TGTGCCAGCAGTGAAACGGGACAATTATATGGCTACACCTTC
j_gene: TRBJ2-5; d_gene: TRBD2; abundance: NA; v_gene: TRBV5-1; CDR3aa: CASSLDTSGGAYAQYF; CDR3nt: TGCGCCAGCAGCTTGGATACTAGCGGGGGGGCGTATGCCCAGTACTTC
j_gene: TRBJ2-3; d_gene: TRBD2; abundance: few; v_gene: TRBV5-1; CDR3aa: CAGSLAGVADTQYF; CDR3nt: TGCGCCGGCTCCCTAGCGGGGGTTGCAGATACGCAGTATTTT
j_gene: TRBJ2-5; d_gene: TRBD2; abundance: NA; v_gene: TRBV14; CDR3aa: CASSQGLMIQETQYF; CDR3nt: TGTGCCAGCAGCCAGGGACTAATGATACAAGAGACCCAGTACTTC
j_gene: TRBJ1-3; d_gene: NA; abundance: NA; v_gene: TRBV7-7; CDR3aa: CASSRGGPFSGNTIYF; CDR3nt: TGTGCTAGCAGCCGGGGGGGGCCCTTCTCTGGAAACACCATATATTTT
j_gene: TRBJ2-3; d_gene: NA; abundance: NA; v_gene: TRBV9; CDR3aa: CASSPAGATDTQYF; CDR3nt: TGTGCCAGCAGCCCGGCTGGGGCCACAGATACGCAGTATTTT
j_gene: TRBJ2-7; d_gene: NA; abundance: NA; v_gene: TRBV7-3; CDR3aa: CASSLRGQTDYEQYF; CDR3nt: TGTGCCAGCAGCTTACGAGGACAGACAGACTACGAGCAGTACTTC
j_gene: TRBJ2-1; d_gene: TRBD2; abundance: NA; v_gene: TRBV9; CDR3aa: CASSPSTSGGAGYNEQFF; CDR3nt: TGTGCCAGCAGCCCTTCGACTAGCGGGGGGGCGGGTTACAATGAGCAGTTCTTC
j_gene: TRBJ2-1; d_gene: TRBD2; abundance: NA; v_gene: TRBV5-6; CDR3aa: CASSLTSGSYNEQFF; CDR3nt: TGTGCCAGCAGCTTGACTAGCGGGTCCTACAATGAGCAGTTCTTC
j_gene: TRBJ2-5; d_gene: NA; abundance: NA; v_gene: TRBV14; CDR3aa: CASSHITGLGHQETQYF; CDR3nt: TGTGCCAGCAGCCATATCACGGGGTTAGGTCATCAAGAGACCCAGTACTTC
j_gene: TRBJ1-5; d_gene: TRBD1; abundance: once; v_gene: TRBV28; CDR3aa: CASSFFGTGNQPQHF; CDR3nt: TGTGCCAGCAGTTTCTTCGGGACAGGAAATCAGCCCCAGCATTTT
j_gene: TRBJ2-7; d_gene: TRBD1; abundance: few; v_gene: TRBV14; CDR3aa: CASSQRQGLGNYEQYF; CDR3nt: TGTGCCAGCAGCCAGCGACAGGGGTTGGGGAACTACGAGCAGTACTTC
j_gene: TRBJ1-5; d_gene: TRBD1; abundance: once; v_gene: TRBV15; CDR3aa: CATSSTGTGAPRSNQPQHF; CDR3nt: TGTGCCACCAGCAGTACCGGGACAGGGGCCCCTCGTAGCAATCAGCCCCAGCATTTT
j_gene: TRBJ1-1; d_gene: TRBD1; abundance: NA; v_gene: TRBV30; CDR3aa: CAWRRTGPEAFF; CDR3nt: TGTGCCTGGAGGCGGACAGGGCCTGAAGCTTTCTTT
j_gene: TRBJ1-1; d_gene: NA; abundance: NA; v_gene: TRBV6-5; CDR3aa: CASSPRWGGEAFF; CDR3nt: TGTGCCAGCAGTCCAAGGTGGGGAGGTGAAGCTTTCTTT
j_gene: TRBJ1-4; d_gene: NA; abundance: NA; v_gene: TRBV9; CDR3aa: CASSPRGIGGEKLFF; CDR3nt: TGTGCCAGCAGCCCCCGTGGGATCGGGGGTGAAAAACTGTTTTTT
j_gene: TRBJ2-7; d_gene: NA; abundance: NA; v_gene: TRBV9; CDR3aa: CASSPGLAGYEQYF; CDR3nt: TGTGCCAGCAGCCCAGGACTCGCGGGCTACGAGCAGTACTTC
j_gene: TRBJ2-7; d_gene: TRBD2; abundance: once; v_gene: TRBV5-6; CDR3aa: CASSLRGGEQYF; CDR3nt: TGTGCCAGCAGCCTCCGGGGGGGAGAGCAGTACTTC
j_gene: TRBJ1-1; d_gene: NA; abundance: NA; v_gene: TRBV9; CDR3aa: CASSASVKPLNEQDTEAFF; CDR3nt: TGTGCCAGCAGCGCTTCCGTTAAGCCTCTAAATGAGCAGGACACTGAAGCTTTCTTT
j_gene: TRBJ2-7; d_gene: NA; abundance: once; v_gene: TRBV30; CDR3aa: CAWNYRVRDERYF; CDR3nt: TGTGCCTGGAACTACAGGGTTAGGGACGAGCGGTACTTC
j_gene: TRBJ2-1; d_gene: TRBD1; abundance: NA; v_gene: TRBV7-9; CDR3aa: CASSLVDRGLNEQFF; CDR3nt: TGTGCCAGCAGCTTAGTGGACAGGGGGCTGAATGAGCAGTTCTTC
j_gene: TRBJ1-2; d_gene: NA; abundance: NA; v_gene: TRBV18; CDR3aa: CASSPPEGGAYGYTF; CDR3nt: TGTGCCAGCTCACCACCGGAAGGGGGGGCCTATGGCTACACCTTC
j_gene: TRBJ1-1; d_gene: TRBD1; abundance: NA; v_gene: TRBV5-1; CDR3aa: CASSSRDSTTEAFF; CDR3nt: TGCGCCAGCAGCTCCCGGGACAGTACTACTGAAGCTTTCTTT
j_gene: TRBJ2-2; d_gene: NA; abundance: once; v_gene: TRBV9; CDR3aa: CASSVEGGFGPGNTGELFF; CDR3nt: TGTGCCAGCAGCGTAGAGGGGGGGTTTGGTCCTGGAAACACCGGGGAGCTGTTTTTT
j_gene: TRBJ1-1; d_gene: NA; abundance: NA; v_gene: TRBV12-3/TRBV12-4; CDR3aa: CASSSPGRAFF; CDR3nt: TGTGCCAGCAGTAGTCCGGGGAGAGCTTTCTTT
j_gene: TRBJ2-7; d_gene: TRBD1; abundance: NA; v_gene: TRBV9; CDR3aa: CASSVTPGQGTYEQYF; CDR3nt: TGTGCCAGCAGCGTCACACCGGGACAGGGAACCTACGAGCAGTACTTC